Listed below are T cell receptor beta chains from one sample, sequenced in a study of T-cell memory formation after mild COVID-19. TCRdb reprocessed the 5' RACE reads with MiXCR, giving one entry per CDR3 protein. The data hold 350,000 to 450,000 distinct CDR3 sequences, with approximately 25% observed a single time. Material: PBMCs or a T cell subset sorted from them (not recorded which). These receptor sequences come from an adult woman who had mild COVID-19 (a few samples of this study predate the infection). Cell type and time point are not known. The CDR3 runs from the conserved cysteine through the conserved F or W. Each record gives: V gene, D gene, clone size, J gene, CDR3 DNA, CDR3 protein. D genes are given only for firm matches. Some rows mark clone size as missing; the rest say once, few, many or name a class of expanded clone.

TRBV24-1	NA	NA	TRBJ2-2	TGTGCCACCAGTGATTTAGCTTCCACCGGGGAGCTGTTTTTT	CATSDLASTGELFF
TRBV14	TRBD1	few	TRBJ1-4	TGTGCCAGCAGCCAAGTGGACAGGGGGAATGAAAAACTGTTTTTT	CASSQVDRGNEKLFF
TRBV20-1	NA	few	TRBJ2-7	TGCAGTGCTATCGCAGGCATGTACGAGCAGTACTTC	CSAIAGMYEQYF
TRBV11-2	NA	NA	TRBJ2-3	TGTGCCAGCAGCTTATTCGACAGCTCAGGCACAGATACGCAGTATTTT	CASSLFDSSGTDTQYF
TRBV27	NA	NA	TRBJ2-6	TGTGCCAGCAGCGAAAGGGGCCACTCTGGGGCCAACGTCCTGACTTTC	CASSERGHSGANVLTF
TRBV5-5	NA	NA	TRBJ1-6	TGTGCCAGCAGTAATTTGCCAGGGACCGATTCACCCCTCCACTTT	CASSNLPGTDSPLHF
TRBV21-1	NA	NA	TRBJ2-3	TGTGCCAGCAGCCAAAAGCGGGAGGGCCACCCAGATACGCAGTATTTT	CASSQKREGHPDTQYF
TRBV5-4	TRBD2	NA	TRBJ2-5	TGTGCCAGCAGCTCCCCGACTAGCGGGGACCAAGAGACCCAGTACTTC	CASSSPTSGDQETQYF
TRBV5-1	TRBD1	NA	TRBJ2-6	TGCGCCAGCGGGACAGGGACTACTGGGGCCAACGTCCTGACTTTC	CASGTGTTGANVLTF
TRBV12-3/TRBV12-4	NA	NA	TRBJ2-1	TGTGCCAGCAGTCACGACGGAGGCCTTTACAATGAGCAGTTCTTC	CASSHDGGLYNEQFF
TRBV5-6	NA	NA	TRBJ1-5	TGTGCCAGCAGCTTGGGGACCGGGCCCAGCGAGCATTTT	CASSLGTGPSEHF
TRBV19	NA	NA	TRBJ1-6	TGTGCCAGTAGTAGCGGCCCTGTGCACCACTTT	CASSSGPVHHF
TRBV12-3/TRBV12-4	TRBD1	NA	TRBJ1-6	TGTGCCAGCAGTTTCAGGGGGGGCTCCTATAATTCACCCCTCCACTTT	CASSFRGGSYNSPLHF
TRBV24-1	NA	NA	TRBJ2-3	TGTGCCACAGCCGGGAGTAGCACAGATACGCAGTATTTT	CATAGSSTDTQYF